The 9 T cell receptor beta chains below were found in one sample sequenced in a study of CD4 T cells in relation to SARS-CoV-2 and coronaviruses. Here immunoSEQ multiplex PCR was the method, and the copy in TCRdb shows in-frame clones only, minus some. The sample contains 27,000 or so clones, about 80% of which appear only once. No antigen has been identified for these receptors. The unexposed donors gave CD4+ T cells in about 2011-2019, prior to COVID-19. Isolation of CD4+ T cells took place after about eleven days in culture. The specimen sequenced was CD4+ T cells from PBMCs, cultured in vitro. The receptors here all came from a human donor in good health.

The chain couples TRBV9 to TRBJ2-7, with 9 bases that match TRBD1. The CDR3 covers 14 residues. Germline V gives CDR1 SGDLS, CDR2 YYNGEE. V lost 4 bases to trimming and J lost 2 bases; unmatched junction nucleotides: 4. CDR3 in amino acids: CASSPGTGPYEQYF. DNA of the CDR3: TGTGCCAGCAGCCCCGGGACAGGGCCCTACGAGCAGTACTTC.

The chain has TRBV4-1 and TRBJ1-1; no reliable D call. The V and J ends lost 2 bases and 3 bases respectively, with 10 bases between them. The germline V gene has CDR1 MGHRA and CDR2 YSYEKL. The CDR3 is made up of 14 amino acids. Written as DNA, the CDR3 is TGCGCCAGCAGCCAACAGAGTAGGGACACTGAAGCTTTCTTT. Protein sequence: CASSQQSRDTEAFF.

The chain joins TRBV6-4 to TRBJ1-4; 11 nucleotides agree with TRBD1. CDR1 is MRHNA and CDR2 is SNTAGT in the germline V gene. The CDR3 is 16 amino acids. V shed 7 bases and J 7 bases; nucleotides not matched to a gene: 11. CDR3 coding DNA: TGTGCCAGCACACCGGGACAGGGGGGAGGAGGTGAAAAACTGTTTTTT. Translation: CASTPGQGGGGEKLFF.

The table lists this clone with a few counts. The chain couples TRBV4-2 to TRBJ1-2; TRBD1 matches at 8 bases. The V gene's germline CDR1 is LGHNA and CDR2 YNFKEQ. The CDR3 is made up of 13 amino acids. The J segment lost 5 bases and the V segment lost 4 bases, leaving 3 bases of the junction unmatched. CDR3 residues: CASSLTGGYGYTF. As DNA, the CDR3 is TGTGCCAGCAGCCTCACAGGGGGGTATGGCTACACCTTC.

This clone has just a few counts. V and J are TRBV7-9 and TRBJ1-2; D may be TRBD1 (5 bases). V shed 1 base and J shed 0 bases, with 12 bases lying between them. This CDR3 comprises 16 residues. Germline CDR1 SEHNR, CDR2 FQNEAQ (reference sequence). This CDR3 is CASSLDRSYSNYGYTF. The CDR3 DNA reads as TGTGCCAGCAGCTTAGACAGGTCTTATTCTAACTATGGCTACACCTTC.

The genes are TRBV6-5 and TRBJ2-7; D call uncertain. V lost 6 bases and J 4 bases, leaving 19 bases between the germline ends. CDR3 length: 15 residues. Germline CDR1 MNHEY, CDR2 SVGAGI. This chain's CDR3 is CASSNSMHASYEQYF. DNA of the CDR3: TGTGCCAGCAGCAACTCGATGCACGCGAGTTACGAGCAGTACTTC.

V is TRBV7-2 and J is TRBJ1-2, with 11 bases aligning to TRBD1. This CDR3 comprises 15 residues. Losses at the gene ends were 4 bases for V and 4 bases for J; bases not matched to a gene: 5. Germline loops: CDR1 SGHTA, CDR2 FQGNSA. CDR3 region: CASSSGTGGAYGYTF. In DNA, the CDR3 is TGTGCCAGCAGCTCTGGGACAGGGGGTGCCTATGGCTACACCTTC.

The genes are TRBV5-6 and TRBJ2-7, with unresolved D. The CDR3 spans 11 residues. The germline V and J ends were trimmed by 6 bases and 7 bases, with 11 bases remaining between them. Germline lookup yields CDR1 SGHDT and CDR2 YYEEEE. Here the CDR3 DNA reads TGTGCCAGCACCTCCGGGTATGAGCAGTACTTC. Its translation: CASTSGYEQYF.

The table lists this clone with a few counts. This sequence joins TRBV6-2 or TRBV6-3 and TRBJ2-1, with D uncertain. V was trimmed by 7 bases and J by 6 bases, leaving 19 bases between them. Per the germline V gene, CDR1 is MNHEY and CDR2 is SVGEGT. The CDR3 covers 15 residues. The CDR3 DNA reads TGTGCCAGCACCCCGGCTCCAGAGGATCTCAATGAGCAGTTCTTC. Encoded protein: CASTPAPEDLNEQFF.